This passage covers 11 T cell receptor beta chains from one sample sequenced in a study of T-cell memory formation after mild COVID-19. TCRdb ran MiXCR on the 5' RACE reads and lists one entry per CDR3 protein. The sample records roughly 250,000 distinct CDR3 sequences, about a sixth being singletons. The sequenced material came from PBMCs or a T cell subset sorted from them (not recorded which). The receptors originated from a man aged 18 to 29 who had mild COVID-19 (a few samples of this study predate the infection). Cell type and time point are not known.

This clonotype has more than one count but fewer than ten. The CDR3 coding sequence is TGCGCCAGCAGCTTGGCCAATAAAGGGGGGAGTAATGAAAAACTGTTTTTT. Encoded protein: CASSLANKGGSNEKLFF. This sequence joins TRBV5-1 and TRBJ1-4, with a weak D call TRBD1 (6 bases). CDR3 size: 17 residues. Germline V gene data show CDR1 as SGHRS and CDR2 as YFSETQ. Trimming cost V 0 bases and J 4 bases, with 16 bases left between them.

CDR3 region: CAFRTGDTQYF. CDR3 DNA sequence: TGTGCCTTTAGGACCGGTGATACGCAGTATTTT. V usage is TRBV7-2 and J usage is TRBJ2-3; D gene ambiguous. This CDR3 is 11 amino acids long. From germline, CDR1 is SGHTA and CDR2 FQGNSA. V dropped 11 bases and J dropped 6 bases, with 12 bases sitting between them. Based on the CDR3 plus reference TRBV7-2 and TRBJ2-3, the full variable domain is GAGVSQSPSNKVTEKGKDVELRCDPISGHTALYWYRQSLGQGLEFLIYFQGNSAPDKSGLPSDRFSAERTGGSVSTLTIQRTQQEDSAVYLCAFRTGDTQYFGPGTRLTVL.

The chain is built from TRBV4-2 and TRBJ2-3; D gene uncertain. V lost 0 bases and J lost 2, with 18 bases in between. Germline assignment: CDR1 LGHNA and CDR2 YNFKEQ. The CDR3 extends over 18 amino acids. The CDR3 here is CASSQEALGTTITDTQYF. The CDR3 DNA is TGTGCCAGCAGCCAAGAGGCCCTCGGAACGACCATCACAGATACGCAGTATTTT.

The chain uses TRBV7-2 and TRBJ2-7; the match to TRBD2 covers 7 bases. The V segment lost 5 bases and the J segment 5 bases; nucleotides outside the gene matches: 6. The CDR3 is 13 residues long. Germline V gene lookup returns CDR1 SGHTA and CDR2 FQGNSA. The CDR3 here is CASSLLSGHEQYF. CDR3 nucleotide sequence: TGTGCCAGCAGCCTGCTTAGCGGGCACGAGCAGTACTTC.

This clonotype showed up just a few times. The chain employs TRBV20-1 and TRBJ2-5; no clear D. Germline V lookup: CDR1 DFQATT, CDR2 SNEGSKA (reference sequence). The ends were cut back, 3 bases at V and 5 bases at J, with 16 bases in the middle. The CDR3 is 14 amino acids. The CDR3: CSASSLDKVETQYF. CDR3 nucleotide sequence: TGCAGTGCTAGCTCCCTAGATAAGGTGGAGACCCAGTACTTC.

This chain uses TRBV27 with TRBJ2-7; 10 nucleotides agree with TRBD1. The CDR3 has 17 amino acids. Germline V lookup: CDR1 MNHEY, CDR2 SMNVEV (reference sequence). V gave up 6 bases and J gave up 4 bases; unmatched junction bases: 15. CDR3 protein: CASSLAGTGVSYYEQYF. CDR3 nucleotides: TGTGCCAGCAGCCTCGCCGGGACAGGGGTCTCATATTACGAGCAGTACTTC.

This clonotype was detected a few times. J is TRBJ2-1 and V is TRBV20-1; 7 nucleotides align to TRBD2. Per the germline V gene, CDR1 is DFQATT and CDR2 is SNEGSKA (reference sequence). The CDR3 runs 14 residues. V lost 1 base to trimming and J lost 3 bases; unmatched junction nucleotides: 3. CDR3 amino acids: CSARGRGFYNEQFF. CDR3 DNA sequence: TGCAGTGCTAGAGGGCGGGGGTTCTACAATGAGCAGTTCTTC.

This clonotype came up a few times. This sequence joins TRBV24-1 and TRBJ2-2; possible D gene TRBD1, 6 bases. Germline V gene data show CDR1 as KGHDR and CDR2 as SFDVKD. The V end lost 1 base, the J end lost 2 bases, and 10 bases lay between the germline ends. CDR3 length equals 16 residues. CDR3 protein: CATSDLGGFNTGELFF. The DNA for the CDR3 is TGTGCCACCAGTGATTTAGGGGGTTTCAACACCGGGGAGCTGTTTTTT.

This chain uses TRBV5-1 with TRBJ2-4; D remains unclear. Trimming pared 4 bases from V and 0 bases from J, leaving 8 bases between. The CDR3 spans 14 residues. Germline loops: CDR1 SGHRS, CDR2 YFSETQ. The DNA for the CDR3 is TGCGCCAGCAGCCGGATGCTAGCCAAAAACATTCAGTACTTC. Translating it yields CASSRMLAKNIQYF.

The table lists this clonotype with many counts. This chain connects TRBV5-1 to TRBJ1-6, with D perhaps TRBD1 (5 bases). This CDR3 has 15 residues. Trimming left V 0 bases short and J 4 bases short, with 8 bases between. Looked up from germline, CDR1 is SGHRS and CDR2 is YFSETQ. CDR3 nucleotides: TGCGCCAGCAGCTTGGCCGGGACGTATAATTCACCCCTCCACTTT. It translates to CASSLAGTYNSPLHF.

This clonotype has a handful of counts. The chain employs TRBV27 and TRBJ2-4, with 7 bases that match TRBD2. Germline CDR1 is MNHEY and CDR2 is SMNVEV (reference sequence). The J segment lost 9 bases and the V segment lost 2 bases, leaving 4 bases of the junction unmatched. CDR3 length equals 13 residues. The CDR3 coding sequence is TGTGCCAGCAGTTTAGTTGGGGGGGGCATTCAGTACTTC. Protein: CASSLVGGGIQYF.